One and the same sample provided the 17 T cell receptor beta chains below, sequenced in a study of T cell responses to AZD1222 COVID-19 vaccine (dated by TCRdb to the early 2020s). The method behind the library was the immunoSEQ multiplex PCR assay. The table was pulled from immuneACCESS by TCRdb, which kept in-frame rearrangements only. Such tables lose some clones; where checked, under half of the loss comes from unresolved V genes, and the rest has no known cause. This sample comprises around 130,000 clones, 70% to 90% of them detected only once. The ten largest clones take up more than 7.5% of the sample. In light of the paper, this sample's time point label describes: baseline before first vaccination. This sample comprised peripheral blood, obtained on day 0 of AZD1222 vaccination. The origin of the receptors is an adult in good health.

The V and J genes are TRBV5-4 and TRBJ1-1; the D gene is possibly TRBD1 (6 bases). Germline V gives CDR1 SGHNT, CDR2 YYREEE (reference sequence). The CDR3 runs 15 residues. V was cut by 0 bases and J by 4 bases, with 13 bases left in between. The CDR3: CASSLAYRETTEAFF. Here the CDR3 DNA reads TGTGCCAGCAGCTTGGCGTACAGGGAAACCACTGAAGCTTTCTTT.

The chain joins TRBV4-3 to TRBJ2-3; no reliable D call. The germline V and J ends were trimmed by 3 bases and 0 bases, with 13 bases remaining between them. Germline V gives CDR1 LGHNA, CDR2 YSLEER. The CDR3 covers 16 residues. The CDR3 DNA is TGCGCCAGCAGCCAGGCCTCCCTAAGTAGCACAGATACGCAGTATTTT. It yields the protein CASSQASLSSTDTQYF.

The V and J genes are TRBV6-1 and TRBJ1-5; D gene unclear. This CDR3 region has 11 residues. The V gene lost 3 bases and the J gene lost 5 bases, with 2 bases spanning the gap. Germline V gene lookup returns CDR1 MNHNS and CDR2 SASEGT. Here the CDR3 DNA reads TGTGCCAGCAGTGACGATCAGCCCCAGCATTTT. This translates into CASSDDQPQHF.

About this clone: Other DNA variants within this sample encode the same CDR3. This chain links TRBV5-1 with TRBJ1-5, with D tentatively TRBD1 (6 bases). The V end lost 0 bases, the J end lost 3 bases, and 10 bases lay between the germline ends. CDR1 and CDR2 from the germline V gene are SGHRS and YFSETQ. The CDR3 sequence is 15 residues long. The CDR3 DNA reads as TGCGCCAGCAGCTTGGAAGGGGGATTCAATCAGCCCCAGCATTTT. It encodes CASSLEGGFNQPQHF.

V usage is TRBV14 and J usage is TRBJ2-1; 11 positions match TRBD2. V lost 3 bases, J lost 9 bases, and 4 bases stayed unmatched. Germline values: CDR1 SGHDN, CDR2 FVKESK. CDR3 length equals 14 residues. CDR3 nucleotides: TGTGCCAGCAGCCAGTCTCTAGCGGGAGGTGAGCAGTTCTTC. Its protein is CASSQSLAGGEQFF. Variable domain in full (rest from reference TRBV14 and TRBJ2-1): EAGVTQFPSHSVIEKGQTVTLRCDPISGHDNLYWYRRVMGKEIKFLLHFVKESKQDESGMPNNRFLAERTGGTYSTLKVQPAELEDSGVYFCASSQSLAGGEQFFGPGTRLTVL.

V is TRBV5-1 and J is TRBJ1-1; the match to TRBD1 covers 10 bases. V lost 4 bases, J lost 10 bases, and 13 bases stayed unmatched. CDR3 length: 15 residues. Germline values: CDR1 SGHRS, CDR2 YFSETQ. CDR3 sequence: CASSTGTGVVSGAFF. The CDR3 bases are TGCGCCAGCAGCACCGGGACAGGGGTAGTATCGGGAGCTTTCTTT.

This chain's CDR3 is CASSPTGEADTQYF. CDR3 sequence (DNA): TGTGCCAGCAGTCCGACAGGGGAGGCAGATACGCAGTATTTT. The chain links TRBV6-2 or TRBV6-3 to TRBJ2-3; 8 bases fit TRBD1. The CDR3 contains 14 residues. Per the germline V gene, CDR1 is MNHEY and CDR2 is SVGEGT. J lost 4 bases, V lost 5 bases, and 5 bases had no gene match.

J is TRBJ2-7 and V is TRBV3-1 (or the pseudogene TRBV3-2); D is undetermined. This CDR3 contains 12 residues. Germline V gene data show CDR1 as LGHDT and CDR2 as YNNKEL (reference sequence). V gave up 2 bases and J gave up 3 bases, with 5 bases separating them. The CDR3, as DNA: TGTGCCAGCAGCCAAAGAATCTACGAGCAGTACTTC. This translates into CASSQRIYEQYF.

The chain carries TRBV14 and TRBJ1-2; D uncertain. This CDR3 contains 12 residues. Trimming removed 1 base at V and 2 bases at J, with 2 bases between. Germline V lookup: CDR1 SGHDN, CDR2 FVKESK. CDR3: CASSQVNYGYTF. The CDR3 DNA follows: TGTGCCAGCAGCCAAGTGAACTATGGCTACACCTTC.

The chain has TRBV10-3 and TRBJ2-1; a possible D gene is TRBD2 (6 bases). Germline V gives CDR1 ENHRY, CDR2 SYGVKD. The CDR3 runs to 19 residues. The V end lost 2 bases, the J end lost 5 bases, and 25 bases lay between the germline ends. The CDR3 region is CAISERVTRISSPNNEQFF. The CDR3 bases are TGTGCCATCAGTGAGAGGGTGACTAGGATCAGTTCCCCCAACAATGAGCAGTTCTTC.

This chain connects TRBV19 to TRBJ2-3; 14 bases agree with TRBD2. Germline V gene lookup returns CDR1 LNHDA and CDR2 SQIVND (reference sequence). Trimming took 6 bases from V and 2 from J; bases not matched to a gene: 4. The CDR3 has 16 residues. The CDR3 region is CASSGLAGGYTDTQYF. The CDR3 DNA is TGTGCCAGTAGCGGACTAGCGGGAGGCTACACAGATACGCAGTATTTT.

This chain connects TRBV7-2 to TRBJ2-7; 15 bases are a match to TRBD2. Looked up from germline, CDR1 is SGHTA and CDR2 is FQGNSA. Unmatched junction bases numbered 13, after V lost 4 bases and J lost 3 bases. This CDR3 region has 19 residues. CDR3 sequence (DNA): TGTGCCAGCAGCTCTAAACCGGGACTAGCGGGGGGAGGGGACTACGAGCAGTACTTC. This gives the protein CASSSKPGLAGGGDYEQYF.

J is TRBJ1-1 and V is TRBV18; 8 bases fit TRBD1. Germline lookup yields CDR1 KGHSH and CDR2 LQKENI. This CDR3 region has 16 residues. The V gene end was trimmed by 5 bases and the J gene end by 1 base; junction bases not matched to a gene: 9. CDR3: CASSTGTGLRNTEAFF. The DNA for the CDR3 is TGTGCCAGCTCAACGGGGACAGGCTTGAGGAACACTGAAGCTTTCTTT. The complete variable domain, with remaining parts taken from reference TRBV18 and TRBJ1-1, reads NAGVMQNPRHLVRRRGQEARLRCSPMKGHSHVYWYRQLPEEGLKFMVYLQKENIIDESGMPKERFSAEFPKEGPSILRIQQVVRGDSAAYFCASSTGTGLRNTEAFFGQGTRLTVV.

V usage is TRBV4-3 and J usage is TRBJ1-6; no reliable D call. The V end lost 1 base, the J end lost 4 bases, and 11 bases lay between the germline ends. The V gene's germline CDR1 is LGHNA and CDR2 YSLEER. This CDR3 has 16 amino acids. The CDR3 region is CASSQGGQAYNSPLHF. The CDR3 bases are TGCGCCAGCAGCCAAGGTGGCCAGGCTTATAATTCACCCCTCCACTTT.

This clone was seen just once. This sample also contains other DNA sequences that code for the same CDR3. The chain carries TRBV6-4 and TRBJ2-2; 8 bases align to TRBD1. From germline, CDR1 is MRHNA and CDR2 SNTAGT. Germline trimming cut 3 bases from V and 4 bases from J; bases unmatched to any gene: 1. The CDR3 totals 14 residues. CDR3 coding DNA: TGTGCCAGCAGTGAAACAGGGGGCACCGGGGAGCTGTTTTTT. Translation gives CASSETGGTGELFF.

To note about this clone: At one boundary the junction diverges from the germline segment, which might be a read error. The V gene is TRBV7-7, the J gene TRBJ2-1, with 8 bases fitting TRBD1. CDR3 length equals 15 residues. Germline CDR1 reads SSHAT; CDR2 reads FNYEAQ (reference sequence). For the CDR3, the DNA is TGTGCTAGCAGCCCTCCCGGGACAGGTACTCCTGAGCAGTTCTTC. Protein product: CASSPPGTGTPEQFF.

The CDR3 DNA reads TGTGCCAGTAGTGAAACAGGGGGGGGAAACACCATATATTTT. Translating gives CASSETGGGNTIYF. This rearrangement joins TRBV19 to TRBJ1-3; 8 nucleotides line up with TRBD1. Looked up from germline, CDR1 is LNHDA and CDR2 is SQIVND (reference sequence). Unmatched junction bases numbered 4, after V lost 5 bases and J lost 4 bases. The CDR3 spans 14 residues.